These 18 T cell receptor beta chains originate from one sample sequenced in a study of shared clonotypes between healthy human individuals. Profiled with immunoSEQ multiplex PCR; TCRdb holds only in-frame clones, not every one. The sample consists of hundreds of thousands of clones, around two thirds of them appearing once. Sequenced: memory CD4+ T cells sorted from blood. The subset was: CD45RA-negative fraction. These receptors all come from a woman in her twenties or thirties in good health.

The chain recombines TRBV2 with TRBJ2-1; D is ambiguous. The CDR3 spans 11 residues. The germline gives CDR1 SNHLY, CDR2 FYNNEI. Between the trimmed V and J ends, which lost 5 bases and 5 bases, there was a span of 4 bases. CDR3 sequence reads: CASSLNNEQFF. In DNA, the CDR3 is TGTGCCAGCAGTCTAAACAATGAGCAGTTCTTC. The whole variable domain, remainder taken from reference TRBV2 and TRBJ2-1, is EPEVTQTPSHQVTQMGQEVILRCVPISNHLYFYWYRQILGQKVEFLVSFYNNEISEKSEIFDDQFSVERPDGSNFTLKIRSTKLEDSAMYFCASSLNNEQFFGPGTRLTVL.

V and J are TRBV6-1 and TRBJ1-6; D remains ambiguous. Germline V gene lookup returns CDR1 MNHNS and CDR2 SASEGT. Trimming took off 7 bases at V and 9 bases at J, with 10 bases between the two ends. The length of the CDR3 is 12 residues. CDR3 bases: TGTGCCAGCAAACCTCTCGGTTCACCCCTCCACTTT. Translating gives CASKPLGSPLHF.

J is TRBJ2-2 and V is TRBV11-2; no definite D call. V lost 6 bases, J lost 3 bases, and 2 bases lay in between. This CDR3 has 11 residues. The germline gives CDR1 SGHAT, CDR2 FQNNGV. In DNA, the CDR3 is TGTGCCAGCAGAGACACCGGGGAGCTGTTTTTT. It encodes CASRDTGELFF.

V usage is TRBV28 and J usage is TRBJ2-7, with D possibly being TRBD2 (5 bases). The germline V gene has CDR1 MDHEN and CDR2 SYDVKM. The CDR3 sequence is 14 residues long. The V gene lost 7 bases and the J gene lost 0 bases, with 13 bases spanning the gap. CDR3 region: CASNELGSSYEQYF. CDR3 coding DNA: TGTGCCAGCAACGAACTAGGGAGCTCCTACGAGCAGTACTTC.

Comments on this clone: One base away lies a much larger clone, so this may be a sequencing read error. Other DNA sequences from this sample encode an identical CDR3 as well. The chain joins TRBV15 to TRBJ2-5; D is perhaps TRBD1 (6 bases). The CDR3 is 14 amino acids. Germline assignment: CDR1 LNHNV and CDR2 YYDKDF (reference sequence). Trimming stripped 0 bases from V and 1 base from J, with 6 bases between. CDR3 loop: CATSRDRGQETQYF. DNA of the CDR3: TGTGCCACCAGCAGAGACAGGGGCCAAGAGACCCAGTACTTC.

The rearrangement joins TRBV19 to TRBJ2-4; either TRBD1 or TRBD2 may supply D (5 bases each). The CDR3 is made up of 14 amino acids. V dropped 4 bases and J dropped 6 bases, with 13 bases sitting between them. Germline CDR1 LNHDA, CDR2 SQIVND (reference sequence). CDR3 DNA: TGTGCCAGTAGTAAGGGGTATGGGAGAAACATTCAGTACTTC. The encoded protein is CASSKGYGRNIQYF.

V and J are TRBV25-1 and TRBJ2-7, with TRBD1 matching over 8 bases. The CDR3 sequence is 16 residues long. V lost 4 bases to trimming and J lost 1 base; unmatched junction nucleotides: 9. Germline CDR1 is MGHDK and CDR2 is SYGVNS. CDR3 in amino acids: CASSASDRGRSYEQYF. In nucleotides, the CDR3 is TGTGCCAGCAGTGCCTCCGACAGGGGCCGATCCTACGAGCAGTACTTC.

A remark on this clone: This CDR3 is also generated by other DNA sequences in the sample. The rearrangement joins TRBV18 to TRBJ2-7, with a tentative D call TRBD1 (6 bases). V was clipped by 1 base and J by 1 base, with 8 bases between them. Per germline, CDR1 KGHSH and CDR2 LQKENI. This CDR3 spans 14 amino acids. CDR3 bases: TGTGCCAGCTCACCACAAGGGGGATCCTACGAGCAGTACTTC. This sequence encodes CASSPQGGSYEQYF.

The J gene is TRBJ2-3, the V gene TRBV27; no firm D call. Trimming took off 6 bases at V and 3 bases at J, with 7 bases between the two ends. The germline V gene encodes CDR1 MNHEY and CDR2 SMNVEV (reference sequence). The CDR3 is made up of 12 amino acids. In DNA form, the CDR3 reads TGTGCCAGCAGGACTGCTACAGATACGCAGTATTTT. Its protein is CASRTATDTQYF.

This clone has at least ten counts. This rearrangement joins TRBV19 to TRBJ1-2, with 7 bases identical to TRBD1. The CDR3 has 13 amino acids. The V gene end was trimmed by 1 base and the J gene end by 6 bases; junction bases not matched to a gene: 2. Germline CDR1 is LNHDA and CDR2 is SQIVND (reference sequence). The CDR3 bases are TGTGCCAGTAGTATAGTACAGGGGAATGGCTACACCTTC. Its translation: CASSIVQGNGYTF.

This chain connects TRBV7-2 to TRBJ2-5; D unresolved. The J call is in doubt because the DNA end fits TRBJ2-7 better. Per the germline V gene, CDR1 is SGHTA and CDR2 is FQGNSA. This CDR3 has 16 amino acids. Here the CDR3 reads CASSLDSTTVTYEQYF. The CDR3 DNA sequence: TGTGCCAGCAGCTTAGATAGTACTACTGTCACCTACGAGCAGTACTTC.

The CDR3 protein is CASATRAGVNEQFF. The CDR3 coding sequence is TGCGCCAGCGCGACAAGAGCGGGAGTCAATGAGCAGTTCTTC. The rearrangement uses TRBV4-1 and TRBJ2-1; 8 bases fit TRBD2. The J segment lost 6 bases and the V segment lost 8 bases, leaving 9 bases of the junction unmatched. CDR1 and CDR2 from the germline V gene are MGHRA and YSYEKL. CDR3 length: 14 amino acids.

V is TRBV19 and J is TRBJ1-2; weak D call: TRBD1 (6 bases). The CDR3 extends over 13 amino acids. CDR1 and CDR2 from the germline V gene are LNHDA and SQIVND (reference sequence). V was cut by 11 bases and J by 4 bases, with 17 bases left in between. The CDR3 sequence: CAVTSGVGYGYTF. The CDR3 bases are TGTGCCGTAACTTCAGGGGTGGGCTATGGCTACACCTTC.

J is TRBJ2-3 and V is TRBV5-8; unclear D gene. Germline assignment: CDR1 SGHTS and CDR2 YDEGEE. The CDR3 spans 13 residues. Trimming removed 4 bases from V and 6 bases from J, with 12 bases in between. The DNA of the CDR3 is TGTGCCAGCAGCCCCGAGCCTTGGGATACGCAGTATTTT. Translation: CASSPEPWDTQYF.

Concerning this clone itself: One junction end disagrees with the germline gene, perhaps due to a read error. J is TRBJ2-4 and V is TRBV4-2; 8 nucleotides line up with TRBD2. CDR3 length: 18 amino acids. Germline CDR1 LGHNA, CDR2 YNFKEQ. As DNA, the CDR3 is TGTGCCCGCAGCGAGGGGGGAGCGGGAGAGGGGGCCAAAAACATTCAGTACTTC. It translates to CARSEGGAGEGAKNIQYF.

V usage is TRBV6-5 and J usage is TRBJ2-1; 11 bases match TRBD2. Germline values: CDR1 MNHEY, CDR2 SVGAGI. J was trimmed by 12 bases and V by 7 bases; bases with no gene match: 14. This CDR3 comprises 15 residues. For the CDR3, the DNA is TGTGCCAGCACCCAGGCTAGCGGGAGGTATCCCCGGCAGTTCTTC. Translating it yields CASTQASGRYPRQFF.

This clone was seen just once. The rearrangement uses TRBV2 and TRBJ1-2; maybe TRBD1 (6 bases). Germline-derived CDR1 and CDR2 are SNHLY and FYNNEI. V lost 2 bases and J 4 bases, leaving 11 bases between the germline ends. This CDR3 spans 14 amino acids. The CDR3 sequence is CASSEQGFIYGYTF. CDR3 nucleotides: TGTGCCAGCAGTGAACAGGGGTTCATCTATGGCTACACCTTC.

As regards this clone: Within the sample, other DNA sequences also encode this same CDR3. V usage is TRBV5-1 and J usage is TRBJ2-1, with D unresolved. Trimming stripped 1 base from V and 1 base from J, with 9 bases between. This CDR3 contains 15 residues. Germline assignment: CDR1 SGHRS and CDR2 YFSETQ. As DNA, the CDR3 is TGCGCCAGCAGCTTGAGTAGTGGATCCTACAATGAGCAGTTCTTC. Protein: CASSLSSGSYNEQFF. Full variable domain (remainder filled in from reference TRBV5-1 and TRBJ2-1): KAGVTQTPRYLIKTRGQQVTLSCSPISGHRSVSWYQQTPGQGLQFLFEYFSETQRNKGNFPGRFSGRQFSNSRSEMNVSTLELGDSALYLCASSLSSGSYNEQFFGPGTRLTVL.